This TCR beta chain was documented in a study of cytomegalovirus exposure and HLA in healthy donors. Of note for this clone: Antigen: not known.

Study-level points and caveats: Sequencing artifact likely explains a cluster of highly shared sequence variants. Altogether, some 170 TCR beta chains were recorded as cytomegalovirus-associated.

The CDR3 is 13 amino acids. V was pared by 6 bases and J by 4 bases, with 9 bases between. Germline V lookup: CDR1 MRHNA, CDR2 SNTAGT. The study ran its PCR with 60 Vbeta and 13 Jbeta primers. Profiled with immunoSEQ multiplex PCR; TCRdb holds only in-frame clones, not every one. This sample carries fewer than 350,000 clones, 70% to 90% of them seen once, and the ten largest clones take roughly 2.1%. Sequenced material: PBMCs. The sequence came from a woman aged 18-35 years in good health and CMV-seronegative. This rearrangement joins TRBV6-4 to TRBJ2-2; weak D call: TRBD2 (5 bases). This CDR3 reads CASSPEGTGELFF. CDR3 DNA sequence: TGTGCCAGCAGCCCCGAGGGCACCGGGGAGCTGTTTTTT.